Sequencing of this T cell receptor beta chain was carried out in a study of CD8 T cells in ankylosing spondylitis. The V gene lost 1 base and the J gene lost 5 bases, with 11 bases spanning the gap. Germline assignment: CDR1 MNHEY and CDR2 SVGAGI. The CDR3 contains 14 residues. This clonotype was seen many times. The antigen is not known. One entry per CDR3 protein, called by TCRdb with MiXCR from the 5' RACE reads. Of around 250,000 distinct CDR3 sequences listed, about 10% were seen once; the top ten hold around 7%. Broader study findings: Blood from ankylosing spondylitis patients appeared to carry a characteristic roughly 8-variant TCR beta motif. Disease-linked clones were found to be CD8+ and relatively rare in peripheral blood.

The chain links TRBV6-5 to TRBJ2-5; D is perhaps TRBD2 (5 bases). This receptor was obtained from a male donor with ankylosing spondylitis or in good health (not recorded which). Sequenced: blood, either unsorted or a sorted T cell fraction (not recorded which). The chain's CDR3 is CASSYLTSGETQYF. CDR3 sequence (DNA): TGTGCCAGCAGTTACTTAACTAGTGGGGAGACCCAGTACTTC.